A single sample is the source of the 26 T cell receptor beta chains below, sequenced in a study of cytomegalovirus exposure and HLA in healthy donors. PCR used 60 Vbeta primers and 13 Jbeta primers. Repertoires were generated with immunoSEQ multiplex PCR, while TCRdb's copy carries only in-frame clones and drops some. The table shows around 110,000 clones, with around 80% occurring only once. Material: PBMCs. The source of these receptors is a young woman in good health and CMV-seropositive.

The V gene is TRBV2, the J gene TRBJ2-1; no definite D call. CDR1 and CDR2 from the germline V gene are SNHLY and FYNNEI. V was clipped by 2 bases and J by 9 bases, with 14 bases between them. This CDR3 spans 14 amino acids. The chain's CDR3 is CASSEKAFSGEQFF. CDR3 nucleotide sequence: TGTGCCAGCAGTGAAAAGGCGTTCTCGGGTGAGCAGTTCTTC.

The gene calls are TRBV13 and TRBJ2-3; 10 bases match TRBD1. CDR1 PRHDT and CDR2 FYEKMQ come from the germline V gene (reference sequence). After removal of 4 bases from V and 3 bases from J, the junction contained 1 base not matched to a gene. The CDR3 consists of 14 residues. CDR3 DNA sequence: TGTGCCAGCAGCTGGACAGGGGGGACAGATACGCAGTATTTT. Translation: CASSWTGGTDTQYF.

In DNA, the CDR3 is TGTGCCAGCAGTTCCCCGAGGTACAATGAGCAGTTCTTC. Translation gives CASSSPRYNEQFF. The rearrangement joins TRBV27 to TRBJ2-1; D is ambiguous. The V and J ends lost 4 bases and 4 bases respectively, with 8 bases between them. Germline lookup yields CDR1 MNHEY and CDR2 SMNVEV (reference sequence). The CDR3 consists of 13 residues.

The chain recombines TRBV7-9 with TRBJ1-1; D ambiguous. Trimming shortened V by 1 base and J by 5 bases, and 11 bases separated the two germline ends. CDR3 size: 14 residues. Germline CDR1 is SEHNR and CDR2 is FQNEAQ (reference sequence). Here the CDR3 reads CASSLGWGGTEAFF. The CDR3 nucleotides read TGTGCCAGCAGCTTAGGTTGGGGAGGAACTGAAGCTTTCTTT.

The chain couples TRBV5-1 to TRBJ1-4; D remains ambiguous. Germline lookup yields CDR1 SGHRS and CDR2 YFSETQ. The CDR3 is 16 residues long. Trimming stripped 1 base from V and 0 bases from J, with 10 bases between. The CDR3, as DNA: TGCGCCAGCAGCTTGCGCATGGAGACAACTAATGAAAAACTGTTTTTT. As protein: CASSLRMETTNEKLFF.

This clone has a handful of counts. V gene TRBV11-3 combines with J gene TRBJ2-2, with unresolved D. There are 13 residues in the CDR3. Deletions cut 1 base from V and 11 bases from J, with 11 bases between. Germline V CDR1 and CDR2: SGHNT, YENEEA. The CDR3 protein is CASSLVRGGELFF. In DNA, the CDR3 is TGTGCCAGCAGCTTAGTCCGCGGCGGAGAGCTGTTTTTT.

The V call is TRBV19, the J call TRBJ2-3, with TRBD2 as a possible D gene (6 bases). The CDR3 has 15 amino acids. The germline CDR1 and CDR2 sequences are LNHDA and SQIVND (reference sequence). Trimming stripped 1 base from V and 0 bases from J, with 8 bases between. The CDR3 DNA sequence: TGTGCCAGTAGTATAGCGGGGGATAGCACAGATACGCAGTATTTT. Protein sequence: CASSIAGDSTDTQYF. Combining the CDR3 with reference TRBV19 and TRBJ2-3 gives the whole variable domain DGGITQSPKYLFRKEGQNVTLSCEQNLNHDAMYWYRQDPGQGLRLIYYSQIVNDFQKGDIAEGYSVSREKKESFPLTVTSAQKNPTAFYLCASSIAGDSTDTQYFGPGTRLTVL.

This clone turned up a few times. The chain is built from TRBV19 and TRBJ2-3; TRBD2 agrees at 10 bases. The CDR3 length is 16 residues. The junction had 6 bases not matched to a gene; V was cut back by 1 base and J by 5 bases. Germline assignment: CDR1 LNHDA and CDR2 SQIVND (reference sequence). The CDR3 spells CASSIGPLAGVDTQYF. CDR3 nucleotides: TGTGCCAGTAGTATAGGCCCTCTAGCGGGAGTAGATACGCAGTATTTT.

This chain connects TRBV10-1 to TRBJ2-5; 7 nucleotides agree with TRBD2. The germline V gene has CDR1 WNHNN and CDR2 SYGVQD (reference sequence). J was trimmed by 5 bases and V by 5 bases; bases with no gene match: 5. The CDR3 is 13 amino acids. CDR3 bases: TGCGCCAGCAGTAAGAGCGGGATCGAGACCCAGTACTTC. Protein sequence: CASSKSGIETQYF.

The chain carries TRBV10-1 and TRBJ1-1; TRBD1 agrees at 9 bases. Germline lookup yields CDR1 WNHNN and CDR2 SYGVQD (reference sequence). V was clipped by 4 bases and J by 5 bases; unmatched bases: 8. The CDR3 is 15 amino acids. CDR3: CASSGSGTGRTEAFF. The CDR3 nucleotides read TGCGCCAGCAGTGGGTCCGGGACAGGGAGGACTGAAGCTTTCTTT.

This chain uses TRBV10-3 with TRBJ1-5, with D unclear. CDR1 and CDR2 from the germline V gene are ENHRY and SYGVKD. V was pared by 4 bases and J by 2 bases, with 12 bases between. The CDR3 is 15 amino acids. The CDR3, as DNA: TGTGCCATCAGTGGTGACAATTGGGGCAATCAGCCCCAGCATTTT. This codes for CAISGDNWGNQPQHF.

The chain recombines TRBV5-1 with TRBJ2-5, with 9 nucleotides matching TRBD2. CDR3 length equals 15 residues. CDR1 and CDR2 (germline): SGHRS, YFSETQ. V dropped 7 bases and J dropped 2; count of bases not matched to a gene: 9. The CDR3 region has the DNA TGCGCCAGCGGGATACTAGCGGGCGATCAAGAGACCCAGTACTTC. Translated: CASGILAGDQETQYF.

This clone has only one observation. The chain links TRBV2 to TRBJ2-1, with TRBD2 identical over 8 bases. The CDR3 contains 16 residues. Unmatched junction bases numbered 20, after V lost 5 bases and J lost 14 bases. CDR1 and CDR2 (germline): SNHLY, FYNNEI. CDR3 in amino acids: CASSSGPASGPSEEFF. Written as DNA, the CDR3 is TGTGCCAGCAGTTCTGGACCGGCTAGCGGGCCGTCGGAGGAGTTCTTC.

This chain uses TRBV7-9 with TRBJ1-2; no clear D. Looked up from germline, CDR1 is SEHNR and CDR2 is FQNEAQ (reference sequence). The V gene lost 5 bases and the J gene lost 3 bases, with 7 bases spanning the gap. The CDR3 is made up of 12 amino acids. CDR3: CASSTRDYGYTF. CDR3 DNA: TGTGCCAGCAGCACCCGGGACTATGGCTACACCTTC.

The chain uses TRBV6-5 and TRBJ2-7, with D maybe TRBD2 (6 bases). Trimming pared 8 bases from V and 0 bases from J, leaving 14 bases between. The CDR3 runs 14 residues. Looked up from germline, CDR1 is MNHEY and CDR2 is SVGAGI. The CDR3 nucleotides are TGTGCCAGCTGTATGGTCGGGGGCTCCTACGAGCAGTACTTC. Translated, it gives CASCMVGGSYEQYF.

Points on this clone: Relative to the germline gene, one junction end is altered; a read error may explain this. In DNA form, the CDR3 reads TGTGTCAGTAGTCCGAACCCCGGGACAGCAACTAATGAAAAACTGTTTTTT. Encoded protein: CVSSPNPGTATNEKLFF. The chain is built from TRBV19 and TRBJ1-4, with 7 bases aligning to TRBD1. Germline V gives CDR1 LNHDA, CDR2 SQIVND (reference sequence). The CDR3 runs to 17 residues.

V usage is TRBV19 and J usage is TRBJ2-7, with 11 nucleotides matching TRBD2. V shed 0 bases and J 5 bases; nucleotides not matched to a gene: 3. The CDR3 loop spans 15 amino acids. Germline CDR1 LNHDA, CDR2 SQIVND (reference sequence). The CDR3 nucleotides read TGTGCCAGTAGTATAGAAACTAGCGGGAGAAACGAGCAGTACTTC. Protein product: CASSIETSGRNEQYF. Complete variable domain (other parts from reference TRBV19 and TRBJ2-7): DGGITQSPKYLFRKEGQNVTLSCEQNLNHDAMYWYRQDPGQGLRLIYYSQIVNDFQKGDIAEGYSVSREKKESFPLTVTSAQKNPTAFYLCASSIETSGRNEQYFGPGTRLTVT.

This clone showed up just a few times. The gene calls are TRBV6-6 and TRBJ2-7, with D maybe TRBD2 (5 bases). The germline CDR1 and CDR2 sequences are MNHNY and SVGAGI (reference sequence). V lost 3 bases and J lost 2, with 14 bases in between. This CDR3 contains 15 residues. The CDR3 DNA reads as TGTGCCAGCAGTTATCGGACTCTCCGGACCTACGAGCAGTACTTC. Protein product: CASSYRTLRTYEQYF.

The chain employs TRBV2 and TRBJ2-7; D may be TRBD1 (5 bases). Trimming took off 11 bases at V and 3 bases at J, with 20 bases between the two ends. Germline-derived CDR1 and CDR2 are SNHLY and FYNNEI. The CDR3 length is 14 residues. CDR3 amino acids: CAAGLMGRVYEQYF. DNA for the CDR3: TGTGCCGCAGGCTTGATGGGGCGCGTCTACGAGCAGTACTTC.

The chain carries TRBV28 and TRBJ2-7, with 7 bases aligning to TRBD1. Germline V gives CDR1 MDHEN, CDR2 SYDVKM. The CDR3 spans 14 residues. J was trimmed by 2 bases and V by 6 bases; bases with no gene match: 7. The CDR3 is CASSPGTVTYEQYF. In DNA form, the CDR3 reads TGTGCCAGCAGCCCCGGGACAGTCACCTACGAGCAGTACTTC.

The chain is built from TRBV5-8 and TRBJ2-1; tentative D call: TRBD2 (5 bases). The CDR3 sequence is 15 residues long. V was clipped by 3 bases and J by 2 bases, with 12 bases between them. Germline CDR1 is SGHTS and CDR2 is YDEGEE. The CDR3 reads CASSSAAGPYNEQFF. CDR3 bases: TGTGCCAGCAGCTCCGCGGCGGGCCCCTACAATGAGCAGTTCTTC.

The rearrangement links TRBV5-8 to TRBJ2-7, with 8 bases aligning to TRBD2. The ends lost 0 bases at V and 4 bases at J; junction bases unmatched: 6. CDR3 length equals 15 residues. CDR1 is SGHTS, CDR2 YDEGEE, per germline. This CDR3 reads CASSLALAGGYEQYF. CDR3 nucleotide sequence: TGTGCCAGCAGCTTGGCGCTAGCGGGCGGTTACGAGCAGTACTTC.

CDR3 protein: CASSLDRASYNEQFF. The CDR3 DNA reads as TGTGCCAGCAGCTTAGACAGGGCATCCTACAATGAGCAGTTCTTC. This chain joins TRBV7-2 and TRBJ2-1; D may be TRBD1 (6 bases). V lost 1 base and J lost 1, with 8 bases in between. Germline CDR1 SGHTA, CDR2 FQGNSA. This CDR3 region has 15 residues. Complete variable domain (other parts from reference TRBV7-2 and TRBJ2-1): GAGVSQSPSNKVTEKGKDVELRCDPISGHTALYWYRQSLGQGLEFLIYFQGNSAPDKSGLPSDRFSAERTGGSVSTLTIQRTQQEDSAVYLCASSLDRASYNEQFFGPGTRLTVL.

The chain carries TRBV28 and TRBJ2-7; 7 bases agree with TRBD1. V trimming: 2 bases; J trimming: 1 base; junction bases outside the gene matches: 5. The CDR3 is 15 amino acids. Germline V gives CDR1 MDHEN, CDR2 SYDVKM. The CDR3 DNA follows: TGTGCCAGCAGTTTAAGGGGGCTTCTTTCCTACGAGCAGTACTTC. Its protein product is CASSLRGLLSYEQYF.

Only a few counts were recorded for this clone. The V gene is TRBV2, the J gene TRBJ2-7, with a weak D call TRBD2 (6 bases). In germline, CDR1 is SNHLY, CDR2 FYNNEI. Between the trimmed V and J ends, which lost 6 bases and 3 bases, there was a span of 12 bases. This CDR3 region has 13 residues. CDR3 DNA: TGTGCCAGCAGGACCGGGACTCGCTACGAGCAGTACTTC. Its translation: CASRTGTRYEQYF.

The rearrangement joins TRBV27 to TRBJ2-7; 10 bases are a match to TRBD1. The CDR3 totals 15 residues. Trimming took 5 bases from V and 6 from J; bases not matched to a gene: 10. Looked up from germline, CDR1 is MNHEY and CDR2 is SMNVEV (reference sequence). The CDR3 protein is CASSPGTGARLEQYF. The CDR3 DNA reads TGTGCCAGCAGTCCCGGGACAGGGGCTCGTCTCGAGCAGTACTTC.